This TCR beta chain was captured by sequencing in a study of T cell changes during pregnancy in multiple sclerosis. Profiled with immunoSEQ multiplex PCR; TCRdb holds only in-frame clones, not every one. Here the sample spans about 100,000 clones, almost 95% being singletons. This CDR3 is 14 amino acids long. CDR1 and CDR2 (germline): SQVTM, ANQGSEA. V lost 0 bases, J lost 3 bases, and 5 bases stayed unmatched. Here the sequenced sample was peripheral blood, taken before pregnancy. The chain has TRBV29-1 and TRBJ2-7; TRBD1 matches 7 bases. The TCR originated in a female donor with multiple sclerosis, enrolled in a pregnancy study. The CDR3 nucleotides read TGCAGCGTTGAAGAGGCAGGGGGTCGCTACGAGCAGTACTTC. Translating it yields CSVEEAGGRYEQYF.